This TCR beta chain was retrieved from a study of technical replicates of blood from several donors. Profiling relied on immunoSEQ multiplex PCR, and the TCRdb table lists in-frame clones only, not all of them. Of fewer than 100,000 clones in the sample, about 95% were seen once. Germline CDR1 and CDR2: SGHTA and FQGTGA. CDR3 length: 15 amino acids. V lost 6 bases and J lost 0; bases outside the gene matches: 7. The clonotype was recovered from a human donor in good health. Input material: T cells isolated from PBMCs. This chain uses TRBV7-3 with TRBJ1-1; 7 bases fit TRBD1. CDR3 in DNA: TGTGCCAGCAGGAACCATACAGGGGTGAACACTGAAGCTTTCTTT. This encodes CASRNHTGVNTEAFF.